The TCR beta chain under discussion was sequenced for a study of shared clonotypes between healthy human individuals. The CDR3 totals 16 residues. Germline CDR1 reads MGHDK; CDR2 reads SYGVNS. The ends were cut back, 3 bases at V and 1 base at J, with 13 bases in the middle. TCRdb's copy holds only in-frame clones and misses some; the assay was immunoSEQ multiplex PCR. This table holds some 1,100,000 clones, roughly 74% found once. This TCR derives from a man aged 18 to 35 in good health. Some clones in this sample may be carry-over from other donors' samples. The sequencing sample was made of memory CD4+ T cells from PBMCs. As to subset: CD45RA-negative fraction. The J gene is TRBJ2-1, the V gene TRBV25-1; D may be TRBD1 (6 bases). The DNA of the CDR3 is TGTGCCAGCAGTGATCAGAAGGACAGTTCCTACAATGAGCAGTTCTTC. Amino acid sequence: CASSDQKDSSYNEQFF. Looking up the rest from reference TRBV25-1 and TRBJ2-1 gives the full variable domain: EADIYQTPRYLVIGTGKKITLECSQTMGHDKMYWYQQDPGMELHLIHYSYGVNSTEKGDLSSESTVSRIRTEHFPLTLESARPSHTSQYLCASSDQKDSSYNEQFFGPGTRLTVL.